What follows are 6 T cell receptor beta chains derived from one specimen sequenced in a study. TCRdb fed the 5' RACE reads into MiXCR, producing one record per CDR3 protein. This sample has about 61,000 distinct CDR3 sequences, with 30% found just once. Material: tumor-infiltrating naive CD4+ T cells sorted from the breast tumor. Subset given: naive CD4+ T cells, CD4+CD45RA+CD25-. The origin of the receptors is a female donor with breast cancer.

CDR3 DNA: TGCGCCAGCAGCCTCACTAGCACAGATACGCAGTATTTT. Residues: CASSLTSTDTQYF. The V and J genes are TRBV4-1 and TRBJ2-3; D is unresolved. The V and J ends lost 4 bases and 0 bases respectively, with 5 bases between them. The CDR3 contains 13 residues. In germline, CDR1 is MGHRA, CDR2 YSYEKL.

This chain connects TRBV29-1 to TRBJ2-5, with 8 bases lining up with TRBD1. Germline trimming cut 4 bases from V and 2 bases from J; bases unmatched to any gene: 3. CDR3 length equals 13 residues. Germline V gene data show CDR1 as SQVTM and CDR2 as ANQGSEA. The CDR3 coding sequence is TGCAGCGTTGCCGGGACAGGTCAAGAGACCCAGTACTTC. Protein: CSVAGTGQETQYF.

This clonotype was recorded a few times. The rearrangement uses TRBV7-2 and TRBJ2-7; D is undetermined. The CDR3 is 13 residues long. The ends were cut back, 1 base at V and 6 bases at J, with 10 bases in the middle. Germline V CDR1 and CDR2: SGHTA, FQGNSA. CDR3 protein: CASSLGVLREQYF. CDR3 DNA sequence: TGTGCCAGCAGCTTAGGAGTACTCCGCGAGCAGTACTTC.

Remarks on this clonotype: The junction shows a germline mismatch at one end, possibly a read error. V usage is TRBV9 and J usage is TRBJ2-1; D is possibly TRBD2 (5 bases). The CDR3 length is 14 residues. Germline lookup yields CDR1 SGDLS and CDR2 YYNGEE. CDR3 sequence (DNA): TGTACCAGCAGCGTAGACGTAGAGGGCCTTGAGCAGTTCTTC. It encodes CTSSVDVEGLEQFF. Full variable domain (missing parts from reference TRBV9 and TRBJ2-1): DSGVTQTPKHLITATGQRVTLRCSPRSGDLSVYWYQQSLDQGLQFLIQYYNGEERAKGNILERFSAQQFPDLHSELNLSSLELGDSALYFCTSSVDVEGLEQFFGPGTRLTVL.

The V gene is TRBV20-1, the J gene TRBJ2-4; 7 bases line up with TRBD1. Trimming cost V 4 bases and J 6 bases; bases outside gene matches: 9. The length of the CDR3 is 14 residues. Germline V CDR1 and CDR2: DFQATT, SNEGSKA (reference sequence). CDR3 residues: CSAKALRQGNIQYF. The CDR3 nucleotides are TGCAGTGCTAAGGCATTGAGACAGGGAAACATTCAGTACTTC.

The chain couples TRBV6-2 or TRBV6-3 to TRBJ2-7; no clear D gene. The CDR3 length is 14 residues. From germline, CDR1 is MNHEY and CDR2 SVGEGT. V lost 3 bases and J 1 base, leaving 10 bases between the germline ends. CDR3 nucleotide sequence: TGTGCCAGCAGTTATTTCCGTATTTCCTACGAGCAGTACTTC. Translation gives CASSYFRISYEQYF.